Listed below are T cell receptor beta chains from one sample, sequenced in a study of blood T cells in healthy people across ages. TCRdb processed the 5' RACE reads anew with MiXCR; each CDR3 protein has one entry. The sample records about 1 million distinct CDR3 sequences, under 55% being singletons. Material for sequencing was blood. The receptors come from a woman aged 55-70 years in good health. Each CDR3 is given without its conserved first and last residue.

v_call,j_call,cdr3_aa
TRBV15,TRBJ2-6,ATGRDRPLAGANVLT
TRBV29-1,TRBJ1-2,SVLTGSVNGYT
TRBV2,TRBJ2-6,ATRGRVASPAGTGANVLT
TRBV7-6,TRBJ2-5,ASSERTDLETQY
TRBV4-2,TRBJ2-2,ASSQDRRVGELF
TRBV12-3/TRBV12-4,TRBJ2-1,ASSFGTTGIESYNEQF
TRBV28,TRBJ2-5,ASSSPPGETQY
TRBV3-1,TRBJ1-1,ASSQGKGTEAF
TRBV23-1,TRBJ2-7,ASSQSPQGSYEQY
TRBV7-8,TRBJ2-3,ASSLRSRESTDTQY
TRBV13,TRBJ2-1,ASSSGQGFTVAYNEQF
TRBV5-6,TRBJ2-5,ASSLGAGGPYNEQY
TRBV9,TRBJ2-1,ASSVDRRASGLSLGNEQF
TRBV27,TRBJ2-1,ASSLRQSEQF
TRBV12-3/TRBV12-4,TRBJ2-7,ASSPWDEQY
TRBV10-2,TRBJ1-1,ASQGEGPNTEAF
TRBV9,TRBJ1-1,ASSAGTKNTEAF
TRBV29-1,TRBJ2-1,SVHGQAILEAGIEQF
TRBV20-1,TRBJ2-7,SATEMPGQGYEQY
TRBV27,TRBJ2-7,AGESGGPSYEQY
TRBV20-1,TRBJ1-6,SARDKGTGNSPLH
TRBV7-2,TRBJ2-7,ASRPGTGYDEQY
TRBV11-2,TRBJ1-2,ASSFPTPEYGYT
TRBV27,TRBJ1-2,ASSPSTGANYGYT
TRBV2,TRBJ2-1,ASSARTSVGEQF
TRBV29-1,TRBJ1-4,SVLRVNGGIEKLF
TRBV6-1,TRBJ2-7,ASSRGQGVGEQY
TRBV28,TRBJ2-7,ASSSGTGRNEQY
TRBV20-1,TRBJ2-7,SLSGRAAYEQY
TRBV7-9,TRBJ2-1,ASSLDWTGGLHEQF
TRBV7-4,TRBJ2-7,ASSFVGTHYEQY
TRBV29-1,TRBJ2-7,SVGRGHEQY
TRBV12-1,TRBJ2-7,ASSMGRGDEQY
TRBV5-4,TRBJ1-4,ASSSARWDEKLF
TRBV7-6,TRBJ1-4,ASSFDGSNEKLF
TRBV11-2,TRBJ1-2,ASSLREEGTPSPVNYGYT
TRBV3-1,TRBJ1-2,DSSHLGGYT
TRBV5-6,TRBJ2-5,ASSWVPGEETQY
TRBV7-2,TRBJ2-7,ASTPKAGAYEQY
TRBV11-2,TRBJ2-1,ASSLEGLVDEQF
TRBV6-5,TRBJ2-1,ASSYSGEREAIDEQF
TRBV4-1,TRBJ1-5,ASSQLTYQPQH
TRBV5-1,TRBJ2-5,ASSPGQGWQETQY
TRBV9,TRBJ1-5,AWWRDRVIQPQH
TRBV7-2,TRBJ1-1,ASSSNREKAF
TRBV10-3,TRBJ2-7,AISPAGRAEQY
TRBV7-8,.,ASSLPGLAAFYEQY
TRBV4-1,TRBJ1-1,ASSQRTGDTEAF
TRBV2,TRBJ1-2,ASSPNRAGYT
TRBV3-1,TRBJ2-4,ASSQETSRIHNENIQY